Listed below are T cell receptor beta chains from one sample, sequenced in a study of cytomegalovirus exposure and HLA in healthy donors. Here immunoSEQ multiplex PCR was the method, and the copy in TCRdb shows in-frame clones only, minus some. The data hold about 120,000 clones, with roughly 70% observed a single time. Material: PBMCs. The receptor source for this set is a man aged 25 to 40 in good health and CMV-seronegative. Both conserved end residues are part of each CDR3. Fields, in order: CDR3 DNA, CDR3 protein, clone size, J gene, V gene, D gene. The D gene is left open where the match is weak. Clone size is stated in some rows and not others, as once, few, many or a class when expanded.

cdr3_nt: TGCGCCAGCAGCCAAGCAGTCACTACCTACGAGCAGTACTTC
cdr3_aa: CASSQAVTTYEQYF
clone_size: -
j_call: TRBJ2-7
v_call: TRBV4-1
d_call: -

cdr3_nt: TGTGCCAGCAGCTTAGTCGGCGGGGGGGCCGGCGAGCAGTACTTC
cdr3_aa: CASSLVGGGAGEQYF
clone_size: -
j_call: TRBJ2-7
v_call: TRBV7-2
d_call: TRBD2

cdr3_nt: TGTGCCAGCAGCTTATCATTCAACACTGAAGCTTTCTTT
cdr3_aa: CASSLSFNTEAFF
clone_size: -
j_call: TRBJ1-1
v_call: TRBV11-2
d_call: -

cdr3_nt: TGTGCCAGCAGTGGCAGCCCGACCGGGACTAGCTCAGTGGATGAGCAGTTCTTC
cdr3_aa: CASSGSPTGTSSVDEQFF
clone_size: -
j_call: TRBJ2-1
v_call: TRBV6-4
d_call: TRBD2

cdr3_nt: TGCGCCAGCAGCACACCGACTTGGAACACCGGGGAGCTGTTTTTT
cdr3_aa: CASSTPTWNTGELFF
clone_size: -
j_call: TRBJ2-2
v_call: TRBV4-1
d_call: -

cdr3_nt: TGCGCCAGCAGCTTGGAAGGGACTGGCTCACCCCTCCACTTT
cdr3_aa: CASSLEGTGSPLHF
clone_size: few
j_call: TRBJ1-6
v_call: TRBV5-1
d_call: -

cdr3_nt: TGTGCCAGCAGCTTAGCAAGAGGTTTCACTGAAGCTTTCTTT
cdr3_aa: CASSLARGFTEAFF
clone_size: -
j_call: TRBJ1-1
v_call: TRBV7-8
d_call: -

cdr3_nt: TGTGCCAGCAGCTTGAGGGGGTATGCTACCTACGAGCAGTACTTC
cdr3_aa: CASSLRGYATYEQYF
clone_size: -
j_call: TRBJ2-7
v_call: TRBV6-5
d_call: -

cdr3_nt: TGTGCCAGCAGCCAAGGGACAGGGTTCGACGAGCAGTACTTC
cdr3_aa: CASSQGTGFDEQYF
clone_size: -
j_call: TRBJ2-7
v_call: TRBV7-9
d_call: TRBD1

cdr3_nt: TGTTCCAGCAGCTTCTACACTGAAGCTTTCTTT
cdr3_aa: CSSSFYTEAFF
clone_size: -
j_call: TRBJ1-1
v_call: TRBV7-9
d_call: -

cdr3_nt: TGTGCCAGTAGTACCCTTGGTGGGCCCTACAATGAGCAGTTCTTC
cdr3_aa: CASSTLGGPYNEQFF
clone_size: -
j_call: TRBJ2-1
v_call: TRBV19
d_call: -

cdr3_nt: TGTGCCAGCAGCTTAGTCAGCGGGGGGTCCTACGAGCAGTACTTC
cdr3_aa: CASSLVSGGSYEQYF
clone_size: -
j_call: TRBJ2-7
v_call: TRBV7-8
d_call: TRBD2

cdr3_nt: TGTGCCAGCAGCTGGGGACAGACTGTCTACGAGCAGTACTTC
cdr3_aa: CASSWGQTVYEQYF
clone_size: -
j_call: TRBJ2-7
v_call: TRBV11-2
d_call: TRBD1

cdr3_nt: TGTGCCAGCAGTGACCAGGTCACAGATACGCAGTATTTT
cdr3_aa: CASSDQVTDTQYF
clone_size: -
j_call: TRBJ2-3
v_call: TRBV2
d_call: -

cdr3_nt: TGTGCCAGCAGTGAAAGGGGTCACAGGGGACGAGAAAAACTGTTTTTT
cdr3_aa: CASSERGHRGREKLFF
clone_size: few
j_call: TRBJ1-4
v_call: TRBV6-1
d_call: TRBD1

cdr3_nt: TGTGCCAGCGGTCGGAGGGGTGATGAAAAACTGTTTTTT
cdr3_aa: CASGRRGDEKLFF
clone_size: few
j_call: TRBJ1-4
v_call: TRBV9
d_call: -

cdr3_nt: TGTGCCAGTAGTATAGATCTCAGCACAGATACGCAGTATTTT
cdr3_aa: CASSIDLSTDTQYF
clone_size: few
j_call: TRBJ2-3
v_call: TRBV19
d_call: -

cdr3_nt: TGCAGCGTCAGGACAGGGGCCTGGGGCTACACCTTC
cdr3_aa: CSVRTGAWGYTF
clone_size: -
j_call: TRBJ1-2
v_call: TRBV29-1
d_call: TRBD1

cdr3_nt: TGTGCCAGCAGGCCGGGACAGAGAGGGTATAATTCACCCCTCCACTTT
cdr3_aa: CASRPGQRGYNSPLHF
clone_size: -
j_call: TRBJ1-6
v_call: TRBV27
d_call: TRBD1

cdr3_nt: TGCGCCAGCAGTGTCGGACTGGGCTACGAGCAGTACTTC
cdr3_aa: CASSVGLGYEQYF
clone_size: -
j_call: TRBJ2-7
v_call: TRBV10-1
d_call: -

cdr3_nt: TGTGCCAGCAGCGGCTCAGGGACAGATACGCAGTATTTT
cdr3_aa: CASSGSGTDTQYF
clone_size: few
j_call: TRBJ2-3
v_call: TRBV4-2
d_call: -

cdr3_nt: TGTGCCAGTAGTATAGGACACCGATACAATGAGCAGTTCTTC
cdr3_aa: CASSIGHRYNEQFF
clone_size: -
j_call: TRBJ2-1
v_call: TRBV19
d_call: -

cdr3_nt: TGTGCCAGCAGCGCGGAGGGCTCCTACGAGCAGTACTTC
cdr3_aa: CASSAEGSYEQYF
clone_size: -
j_call: TRBJ2-7
v_call: TRBV9
d_call: -

cdr3_nt: TGTGCCAGCTCACCACCTATTCAGGGTTCTGAGAAACTGTTTTTT
cdr3_aa: CASSPPIQGSEKLFF
clone_size: -
j_call: TRBJ1-4
v_call: TRBV18
d_call: -

cdr3_nt: TGTGCCAGCAGCTTGTTACCCGGGACAGGGGGCGCCGGGAACTATGGCTACACCTTC
cdr3_aa: CASSLLPGTGGAGNYGYTF
clone_size: few
j_call: TRBJ1-2
v_call: TRBV7-8
d_call: TRBD1

cdr3_nt: TGCGCCAGCAGCTTGGAGCGGGGGGGATCTGGCTACACCTTC
cdr3_aa: CASSLERGGSGYTF
clone_size: -
j_call: TRBJ1-2
v_call: TRBV5-1
d_call: -

cdr3_nt: TGTGCCAGCAACCCTTTTGCGGGGAAGGACGAGCAGTACTTC
cdr3_aa: CASNPFAGKDEQYF
clone_size: -
j_call: TRBJ2-7
v_call: TRBV6-1
d_call: -

cdr3_nt: TGCGCCAGCAGCCAAGGGTTCGCAGGGGGCTACGAGCAGTACTTC
cdr3_aa: CASSQGFAGGYEQYF
clone_size: -
j_call: TRBJ2-7
v_call: TRBV4-3
d_call: TRBD1

cdr3_nt: TGTGCCAGCAGCTCCCCATTGGAGGGTGGTGAAGCTTTCTTT
cdr3_aa: CASSSPLEGGEAFF
clone_size: -
j_call: TRBJ1-1
v_call: TRBV7-9
d_call: -

cdr3_nt: TGTGCAAGTCGCTTAGTTGGGCCCCGGACTACTAGCGGGGGTTCAGATACGCAGTATTTT
cdr3_aa: CASRLVGPRTTSGGSDTQYF
clone_size: few
j_call: TRBJ2-3
v_call: TRBV12-2
d_call: -

cdr3_nt: TGTGCCAGCAGCTACCCCTCCTCCAGGGGCAATGAGCAGTTCTTC
cdr3_aa: CASSYPSSRGNEQFF
clone_size: -
j_call: TRBJ2-1
v_call: TRBV7-9
d_call: -

cdr3_nt: TGTGCCTGGAGTCCCCGGGACAGGGTCAATGAGCAGTTCTTC
cdr3_aa: CAWSPRDRVNEQFF
clone_size: -
j_call: TRBJ2-1
v_call: TRBV30
d_call: TRBD1

cdr3_nt: TGTGCCAGCAGCCCCCTGGGGAGGGCGGGCACCGGGGAGCTGTTTTTT
cdr3_aa: CASSPLGRAGTGELFF
clone_size: -
j_call: TRBJ2-2
v_call: TRBV4-2
d_call: TRBD2

cdr3_nt: TGCGCCAGCAGCCTGAAATACTCAGGGGAGGGGGATGAGCAGTTCTTC
cdr3_aa: CASSLKYSGEGDEQFF
clone_size: -
j_call: TRBJ2-1
v_call: TRBV4-3
d_call: -

cdr3_nt: TGTGCCAGCAGCCTGGGGGGGGGCCCAGCCAAAAACATTCAGTACTTC
cdr3_aa: CASSLGGGPAKNIQYF
clone_size: -
j_call: TRBJ2-4
v_call: TRBV9
d_call: -

cdr3_nt: TGTGCCACCAGACAGGGGACGGGATTTTTGAATTCACCCCTCCACTTT
cdr3_aa: CATRQGTGFLNSPLHF
clone_size: -
j_call: TRBJ1-6
v_call: TRBV10-3
d_call: TRBD1

cdr3_nt: TGTGCCTGGAATATCGGGACTAATGAAAAACTGTTTTTT
cdr3_aa: CAWNIGTNEKLFF
clone_size: -
j_call: TRBJ1-4
v_call: TRBV30
d_call: -

cdr3_nt: TGTGCCAGTAGTGCGACCGGGACAGGGGTTTATGGCTACACCTTC
cdr3_aa: CASSATGTGVYGYTF
clone_size: -
j_call: TRBJ1-2
v_call: TRBV19
d_call: TRBD1

cdr3_nt: TGTGCCTGGATGACAGGGTTGAGCTCACCCCTCCACTTT
cdr3_aa: CAWMTGLSSPLHF
clone_size: -
j_call: TRBJ1-6
v_call: TRBV30
d_call: TRBD1

cdr3_nt: TGTGCCAGCAGCGTAGCCGGGACAGGGAAGGCTGAAGCTTTCTTT
cdr3_aa: CASSVAGTGKAEAFF
clone_size: -
j_call: TRBJ1-1
v_call: TRBV9
d_call: TRBD1

cdr3_nt: TGTGCCAGCAGCTGGAGGACAGGGAATGGCTACACCTTC
cdr3_aa: CASSWRTGNGYTF
clone_size: -
j_call: TRBJ1-2
v_call: TRBV28
d_call: TRBD1

cdr3_nt: TGCGCCAGCACCTCTGTAGGGGCAGGGCAGTACAATGAGCAGTTCTTC
cdr3_aa: CASTSVGAGQYNEQFF
clone_size: -
j_call: TRBJ2-1
v_call: TRBV5-1
d_call: -

cdr3_nt: TGTGCCAGCGTTGAGCGGGGGGGCTTGAGCACAGATACGCAGTATTTT
cdr3_aa: CASVERGGLSTDTQYF
clone_size: -
j_call: TRBJ2-3
v_call: TRBV19
d_call: TRBD2

cdr3_nt: TGCAGCGTTCGAGGGGGTTCGGGAAACACCATATATTTT
cdr3_aa: CSVRGGSGNTIYF
clone_size: few
j_call: TRBJ1-3
v_call: TRBV29-1
d_call: -

cdr3_nt: TGTGCCAGCACCACTTGGGGGGAGATTACAGATACGCAGTATTTT
cdr3_aa: CASTTWGEITDTQYF
clone_size: -
j_call: TRBJ2-3
v_call: TRBV7-9
d_call: -